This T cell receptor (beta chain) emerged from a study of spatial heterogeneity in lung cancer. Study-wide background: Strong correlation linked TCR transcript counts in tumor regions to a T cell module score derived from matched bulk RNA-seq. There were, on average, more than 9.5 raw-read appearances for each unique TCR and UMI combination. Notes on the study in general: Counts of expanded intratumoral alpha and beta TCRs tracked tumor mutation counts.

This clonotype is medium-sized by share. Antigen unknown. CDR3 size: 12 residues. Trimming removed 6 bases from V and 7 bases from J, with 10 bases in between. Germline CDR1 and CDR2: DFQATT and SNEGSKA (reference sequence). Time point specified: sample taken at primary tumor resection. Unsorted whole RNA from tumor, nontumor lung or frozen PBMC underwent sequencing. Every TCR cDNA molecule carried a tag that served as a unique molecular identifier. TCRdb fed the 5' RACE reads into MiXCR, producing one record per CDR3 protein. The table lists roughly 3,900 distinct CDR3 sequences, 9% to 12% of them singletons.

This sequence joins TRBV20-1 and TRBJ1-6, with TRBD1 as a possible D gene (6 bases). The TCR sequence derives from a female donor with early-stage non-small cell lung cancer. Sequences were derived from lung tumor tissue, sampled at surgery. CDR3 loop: CSAGQGNSPLHF. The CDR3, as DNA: TGCAGTGCGGGCCAGGGGAATTCACCCCTCCACTTT.